This TCR beta chain is drawn from a study of technical replicates of blood from several donors. This CDR3 region has 17 residues. Trimming stripped 0 bases from V and 6 bases from J, with 18 bases between. The germline CDR1 and CDR2 sequences are WSHSY and SAAADI. Generated by immunoSEQ multiplex PCR, the TCRdb table keeps only in-frame clones and is missing some. The sample holds 72,000 or so clones, around 93% seen once. The clonotype comes from a human donor in good health. The J gene is TRBJ1-5, the V gene TRBV10-2, with D tentatively TRBD1 (6 bases). Sequenced sample: T cells isolated from PBMCs. CDR3 region: CASSESSTGRLGQPQHF. In DNA form, the CDR3 reads TGCGCCAGCAGTGAGTCTTCGACAGGCAGGCTAGGTCAGCCCCAGCATTTT.